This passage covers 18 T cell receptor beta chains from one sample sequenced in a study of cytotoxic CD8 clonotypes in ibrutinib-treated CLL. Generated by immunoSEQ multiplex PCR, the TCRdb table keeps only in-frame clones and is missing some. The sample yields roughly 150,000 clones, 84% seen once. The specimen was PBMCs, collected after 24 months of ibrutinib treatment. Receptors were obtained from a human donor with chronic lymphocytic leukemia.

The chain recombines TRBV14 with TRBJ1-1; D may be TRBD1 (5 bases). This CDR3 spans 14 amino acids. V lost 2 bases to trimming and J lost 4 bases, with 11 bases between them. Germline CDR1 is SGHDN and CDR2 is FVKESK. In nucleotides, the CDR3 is TGTGCCAGCAGCCAACGGGGGAGCGGCACTGAAGCTTTCTTT. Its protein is CASSQRGSGTEAFF.

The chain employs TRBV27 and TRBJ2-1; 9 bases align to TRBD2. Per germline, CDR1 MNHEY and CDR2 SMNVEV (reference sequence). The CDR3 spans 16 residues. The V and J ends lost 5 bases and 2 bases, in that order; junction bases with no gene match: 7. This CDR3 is CASSTLAGAPYNEQFF. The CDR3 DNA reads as TGTGCCAGCAGTACCTTAGCGGGAGCCCCCTACAATGAGCAGTTCTTC.

In nucleotides, the CDR3 is TGTGCCAGCAGCTTAGCGCTAAGCACAGATACGCAGTATTTT. It translates to CASSLALSTDTQYF. This chain uses TRBV7-9 with TRBJ2-3; D not resolved. Trimming stripped 0 bases from V and 0 bases from J, with 4 bases between. The CDR3 totals 14 residues. Germline-derived CDR1 and CDR2 are SEHNR and FQNEAQ (reference sequence).

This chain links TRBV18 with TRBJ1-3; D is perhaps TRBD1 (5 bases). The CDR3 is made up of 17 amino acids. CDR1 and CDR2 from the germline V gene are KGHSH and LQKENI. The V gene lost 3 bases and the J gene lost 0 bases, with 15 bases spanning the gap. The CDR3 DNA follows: TGTGCCAGCTCACCGCCCGGGACGGAAGGCTCTGGAAACACCATATATTTT. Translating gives CASSPPGTEGSGNTIYF.

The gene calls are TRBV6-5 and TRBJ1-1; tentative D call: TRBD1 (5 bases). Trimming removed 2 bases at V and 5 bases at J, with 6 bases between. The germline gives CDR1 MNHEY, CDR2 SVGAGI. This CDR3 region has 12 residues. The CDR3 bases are TGTGCCAGCAGTTACGGGGGTACTGAAGCTTTCTTT. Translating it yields CASSYGGTEAFF.

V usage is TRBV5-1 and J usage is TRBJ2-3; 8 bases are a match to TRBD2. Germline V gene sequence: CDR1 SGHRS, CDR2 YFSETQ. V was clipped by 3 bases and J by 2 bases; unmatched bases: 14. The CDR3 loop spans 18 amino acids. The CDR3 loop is CASSSSRTSSPFTDTQYF. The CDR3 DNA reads TGCGCCAGCAGCTCCTCTAGGACTAGCAGCCCGTTCACAGATACGCAGTATTTT.

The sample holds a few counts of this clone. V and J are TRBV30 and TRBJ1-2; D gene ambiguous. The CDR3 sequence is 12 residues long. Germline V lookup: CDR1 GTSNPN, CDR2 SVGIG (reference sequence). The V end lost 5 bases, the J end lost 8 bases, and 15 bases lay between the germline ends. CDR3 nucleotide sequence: TGTGCCTGGGAATATGGAGGGCGAGGCTACACCTTC. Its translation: CAWEYGGRGYTF.

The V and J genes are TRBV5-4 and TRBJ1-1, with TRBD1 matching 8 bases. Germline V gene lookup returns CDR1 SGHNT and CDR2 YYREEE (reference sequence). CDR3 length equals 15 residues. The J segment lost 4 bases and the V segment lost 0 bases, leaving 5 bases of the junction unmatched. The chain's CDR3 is CASSLGQGATTEAFF. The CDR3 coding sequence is TGTGCCAGCAGCTTGGGGCAGGGGGCGACCACTGAAGCTTTCTTT.

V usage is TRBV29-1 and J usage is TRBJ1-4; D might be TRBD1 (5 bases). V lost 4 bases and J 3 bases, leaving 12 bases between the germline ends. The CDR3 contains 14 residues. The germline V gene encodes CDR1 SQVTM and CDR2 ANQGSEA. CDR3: CSVGLGGPNEKLFF. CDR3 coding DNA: TGCAGCGTTGGTTTGGGGGGACCTAATGAAAAACTGTTTTTT.

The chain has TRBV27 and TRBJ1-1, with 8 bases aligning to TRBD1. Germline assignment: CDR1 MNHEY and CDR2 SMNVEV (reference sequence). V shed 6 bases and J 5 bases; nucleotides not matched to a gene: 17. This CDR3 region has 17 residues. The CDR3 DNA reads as TGTGCCAGCAGCCTGAAGGCAACAGGGGGAGGGTTAACTGAAGCTTTCTTT. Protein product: CASSLKATGGGLTEAFF.

CDR3 sequence reads: CAWNGQELPQHF. CDR3 DNA sequence: TGTGCCTGGAATGGACAGGAACTGCCCCAGCATTTT. The V gene is TRBV30, the J gene TRBJ1-5, with 7 bases fitting TRBD1. The germline V gene has CDR1 GTSNPN and CDR2 SVGIG (reference sequence). The J segment lost 9 bases and the V segment lost 4 bases, leaving 6 bases of the junction unmatched. The CDR3 runs to 12 residues.

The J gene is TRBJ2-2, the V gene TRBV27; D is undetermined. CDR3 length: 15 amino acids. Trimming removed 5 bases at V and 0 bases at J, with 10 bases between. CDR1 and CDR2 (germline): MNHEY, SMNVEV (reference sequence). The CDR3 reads CASSHHASNTGELFF. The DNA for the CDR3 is TGTGCCAGCAGTCATCACGCCTCGAACACCGGGGAGCTGTTTTTT.

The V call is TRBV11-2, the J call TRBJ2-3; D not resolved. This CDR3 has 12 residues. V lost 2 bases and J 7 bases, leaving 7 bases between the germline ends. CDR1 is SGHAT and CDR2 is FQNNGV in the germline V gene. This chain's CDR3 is CASSLTSNTQYF. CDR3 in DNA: TGTGCCAGCAGCTTAACATCGAATACGCAGTATTTT.

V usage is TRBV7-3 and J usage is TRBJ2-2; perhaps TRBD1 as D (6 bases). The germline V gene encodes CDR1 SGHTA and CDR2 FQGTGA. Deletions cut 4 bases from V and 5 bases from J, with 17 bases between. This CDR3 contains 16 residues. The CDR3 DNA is TGTGCCAGCAGCTCCCTCCAGGGGATGAGGACCGGGGAGCTGTTTTTT. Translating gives CASSSLQGMRTGELFF.

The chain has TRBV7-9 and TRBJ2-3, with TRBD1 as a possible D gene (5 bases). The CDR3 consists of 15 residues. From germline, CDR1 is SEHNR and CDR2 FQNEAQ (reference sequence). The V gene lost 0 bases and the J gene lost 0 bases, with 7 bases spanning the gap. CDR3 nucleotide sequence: TGTGCCAGCAGCTTAGCAGGGGCTAGCACAGATACGCAGTATTTT. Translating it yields CASSLAGASTDTQYF.

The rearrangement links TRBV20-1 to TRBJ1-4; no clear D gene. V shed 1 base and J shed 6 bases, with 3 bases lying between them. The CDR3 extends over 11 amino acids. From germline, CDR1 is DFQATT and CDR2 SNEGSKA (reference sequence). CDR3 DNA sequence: TGCAGTGCTAGAGGGGATGAAAAACTGTTTTTT. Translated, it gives CSARGDEKLFF.

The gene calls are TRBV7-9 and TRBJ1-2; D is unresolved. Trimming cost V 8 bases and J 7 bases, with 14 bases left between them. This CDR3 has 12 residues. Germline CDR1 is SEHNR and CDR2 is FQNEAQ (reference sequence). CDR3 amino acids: CASEYKRVGYTF. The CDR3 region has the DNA TGTGCCAGCGAGTACAAAAGGGTTGGCTACACCTTC.

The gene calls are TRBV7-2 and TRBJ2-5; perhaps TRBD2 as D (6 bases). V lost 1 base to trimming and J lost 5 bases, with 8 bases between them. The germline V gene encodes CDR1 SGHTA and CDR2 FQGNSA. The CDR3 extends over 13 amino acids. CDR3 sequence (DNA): TGTGCCAGCAGCTTAGTAGGGAGGGAGACCCAGTACTTC. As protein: CASSLVGRETQYF.